Below, 8 T cell receptor beta chains from the same sample are listed, as sequenced in a study of technical replicates of blood from a few donors. Clones were read by immunoSEQ multiplex PCR, and TCRdb kept only the in-frame ones, dropping some. Here the sample spans some 94,000 clones, about 95% being singletons. Sample: T cells isolated from PBMCs. The receptors here all came from a human donor in good health.

In the case of this clone: The conserved closing phenylalanine or tryptophan is absent in this CDR3, likely reflecting a read error. The V gene is TRBV19, the J gene TRBJ1-2; D gene uncertain. CDR1 LNHDA and CDR2 SQIVND come from the germline V gene (reference sequence). The ends were cut back, 4 bases at V and 0 bases at J, with 12 bases in the middle. This CDR3 has 15 amino acids. Here the CDR3 reads CASSTALNSNYGYTL. CDR3 coding DNA: TGTGCCAGTAGTACCGCATTAAACTCTAACTATGGCTACACCCTC.

The V and J genes are TRBV9 and TRBJ1-1; D possibly corresponds to TRBD1 (6 bases). Trimming cost V 0 bases and J 3 bases, with 12 bases left between them. Germline CDR1 is SGDLS and CDR2 is YYNGEE. This CDR3 contains 15 residues. CDR3 DNA sequence: TGTGCCAGCAGCGTAGGTGGCAGGGGAGACACTGAAGCTTTCTTT. This codes for CASSVGGRGDTEAFF. Full variable domain (remainder filled in from reference TRBV9 and TRBJ1-1): DSGVTQTPKHLITATGQRVTLRCSPRSGDLSVYWYQQSLDQGLQFLIQYYNGEERAKGNILERFSAQQFPDLHSELNLSSLELGDSALYFCASSVGGRGDTEAFFGQGTRLTVV.

The chain combines TRBV23-1 with TRBJ1-3; no clear D gene. TRBV23-1 is marked as an open reading frame, function uncertain. V lost 9 bases to trimming and J lost 0 bases, with 15 bases between them. CDR3 length: 15 amino acids. The CDR3 DNA is TGCGCCAGGAGTATGGCAGCTAGCTCTGGAAACACCATATATTTT. Translated: CARSMAASSGNTIYF.

This clone appeared a few times. V gene TRBV11-2 combines with J gene TRBJ1-3; D is perhaps TRBD1 (6 bases). V was pared by 5 bases and J by 2 bases, with 19 bases between. From germline, CDR1 is SGHAT and CDR2 FQNNGV. The length of the CDR3 is 17 residues. The CDR3 protein is CASSRIRGGITGNTIYF. For the CDR3, the DNA is TGTGCCAGCAGCAGGATTAGAGGGGGAATAACTGGAAACACCATATATTTT.

In this sample, this clone turned up once. The rearrangement links TRBV6-5 to TRBJ2-1; D remains unclear. Germline loops: CDR1 MNHEY, CDR2 SVGAGI. V was trimmed by 0 bases and J by 11 bases, leaving 11 bases between them. The CDR3 sequence is 13 residues long. The CDR3 sequence: CASSYSFAEKQFF. CDR3 nucleotides: TGTGCCAGCAGTTACTCCTTTGCGGAGAAGCAGTTCTTC.

The chain links TRBV11-2 to TRBJ2-5; maybe TRBD2 (5 bases). Germline CDR1 is SGHAT and CDR2 is FQNNGV. Trimming took 1 base from V and 4 from J, leaving 10 bases between them. The CDR3 totals 14 residues. CDR3 nucleotides: TGTGCCAGCAGCTTAGGGAGTAGCGCAGAGACCCAGTACTTC. The encoded protein is CASSLGSSAETQYF.

The rearrangement links TRBV19 to TRBJ1-4; 8 bases are shared with TRBD1. Trimming cost V 7 bases and J 8 bases; bases outside gene matches: 9. The CDR3 extends over 14 amino acids. CDR1 LNHDA and CDR2 SQIVND come from the germline V gene (reference sequence). The CDR3 DNA reads as TGTGCCAGTACCCCGGGACAGGACGTGGAAAAACTGTTTTTT. It encodes CASTPGQDVEKLFF.

This chain joins TRBV6-1 and TRBJ1-4; D is perhaps TRBD1 (6 bases). This CDR3 has 14 residues. Germline V gives CDR1 MNHNS, CDR2 SASEGT. The V and J ends lost 1 base and 7 bases respectively, with 10 bases between them. CDR3 bases: TGTGCCAGCAGTGAAGACAGGGCGACTGAAAAACTGTTTTTT. Protein sequence: CASSEDRATEKLFF.